This TCR beta chain came from a study of T cell responses to AZD1222 COVID-19 vaccine. Findings of the study overall: Recipients of AZD1222 seropositive at baseline numbered only 6 or 7. A reported finding is that nearly half of spike-specific TCRs target unmutated variant regions.

In the case of this clone: As yet, its antigen is unknown. The sample contains more than one DNA sequence encoding this CDR3.

The repertoire was sequenced with immunoSEQ multiplex PCR; TCRdb's copy has only in-frame clones and lacks some. The table lists about 85,000 clones, 86% of them singletons, with more than 7% in the top ten. Trimming pared 3 bases from V and 3 bases from J, leaving 12 bases between. From germline, CDR1 is MNHEY and CDR2 SVGEGT. The CDR3 length is 14 residues. The TCR sequence derives from an adult in good health. The source material was peripheral blood, sampled on day 0 of AZD1222 vaccination. The V and J genes are TRBV6-2 or TRBV6-3 and TRBJ2-7; no clear D. In DNA, the CDR3 is TGTGCCAGCAGTTATGGTCCAGGCGTCTACGAGCAGTACTTC. Its protein product is CASSYGPGVYEQYF.